This TCR beta chain was found in a study of blood T cell repertoires in COVID-19. About the research overall: Specimens from acute and convalescent COVID-19 originated in the United States, Italy and Spain. The cDNA or gDNA used as material had been derived from T cells, B-cell-depleted T cells, or PBMCs.

One Seattle source followed patients from active infection through their disease course. With 7 bases removed from V and 5 bases from J, the gap between germline ends came to 12 bases. From germline, CDR1 is SEHNR and CDR2 FQNEAQ (reference sequence). The CDR3 extends over 14 amino acids. TCRdb keeps only in-frame clones here, not all; method: immunoSEQ multiplex PCR. Among about 220,000 clones, about 82% were seen once, and the ten largest hold about 2.5%. The sample consisted of peripheral blood. V usage is TRBV7-9 and J usage is TRBJ1-6; tentatively, D is TRBD1 (6 bases). The receptor was isolated from a woman between 65 and 79 years old with COVID-19, enrolled during active disease. CDR3 sequence (DNA): TGTGCCAGCACTCTACAGGGAGATAATTCACCCCTCCACTTT. Protein: CASTLQGDNSPLHF.